A selection of T cell receptor beta chains follows, all from one sample in a study of shared clonotypes between healthy human individuals. The table came from immunoSEQ multiplex PCR; TCRdb's copy has only in-frame clones and leaves some out. The table records around 720,000 clones, 60% to 75% of them present only once. Material: memory CD4+ T cells sorted from blood. The receptors were gathered from a young woman in good health. Both conserved end residues are part of each CDR3. Fields, in order: V gene, J gene, CDR3 protein.

v_gene: TRBV5-1; j_gene: TRBJ2-1; CDR3aa: CASSPPLEGIHEQFF
v_gene: TRBV28; j_gene: TRBJ1-1; CDR3aa: CASTPTGRAEAFF
v_gene: TRBV4-1; j_gene: TRBJ2-4; CDR3aa: CASSQDNGFRGSNKNIQYF
v_gene: TRBV25-1; j_gene: TRBJ1-1; CDR3aa: CASSEYHRGAEAFF
v_gene: TRBV4-1; j_gene: TRBJ2-1; CDR3aa: CASSQDVGGRYNEQFF
v_gene: TRBV6-5; j_gene: TRBJ2-7; CDR3aa: CASSNAGRGGDWGF
v_gene: TRBV7-9; j_gene: TRBJ2-2; CDR3aa: CASSSRAGSDGTGELFF
v_gene: TRBV5-1; j_gene: TRBJ2-7; CDR3aa: CASTLIQSTAAEQYF
v_gene: TRBV10-1; j_gene: TRBJ2-2; CDR3aa: CASSEVFRAQKNTGELFF
v_gene: TRBV10-2; j_gene: TRBJ2-5; CDR3aa: CASSAQGRQETQYF
v_gene: TRBV15; j_gene: TRBJ2-4; CDR3aa: CATSRDFYFTYF
v_gene: TRBV29-1; j_gene: TRBJ2-1; CDR3aa: CSVVGTSGRDRGISSYNEQFF
v_gene: TRBV2; j_gene: TRBJ2-3; CDR3aa: CASSTGTSGSYTQYF
v_gene: TRBV4-1; j_gene: TRBJ2-6; CDR3aa: CASSQRPTRAGANVLTF
v_gene: TRBV19; j_gene: TRBJ1-2; CDR3aa: CASQGGWDYGYTF
v_gene: TRBV5-8; j_gene: TRBJ2-1; CDR3aa: CASFPRLEGVEQFF
v_gene: TRBV5-6; j_gene: TRBJ2-1; CDR3aa: CASSRGTLNNEQFF
v_gene: TRBV11-2; j_gene: TRBJ1-4; CDR3aa: CASSIGTGYEKLFF
v_gene: TRBV6-1; j_gene: TRBJ1-5; CDR3aa: CASRQGQSSNQPQHF
v_gene: TRBV10-3; j_gene: TRBJ1-5; CDR3aa: CAISESGQGNQPQHF
v_gene: TRBV10-3; j_gene: TRBJ2-1; CDR3aa: CAISEQPGGNEQFF
v_gene: TRBV28; j_gene: TRBJ1-3; CDR3aa: CASEGGSGNTIYF
v_gene: TRBV15; j_gene: TRBJ2-1; CDR3aa: CATSRDRVRGGEQFF
v_gene: TRBV28; j_gene: TRBJ2-7; CDR3aa: CASRYSGTSYEQYF
v_gene: TRBV15; j_gene: TRBJ2-7; CDR3aa: CATSRDNSLNGLYEQYF
v_gene: TRBV7-9; j_gene: TRBJ1-4; CDR3aa: CASSLGDSPNEKLFF
v_gene: TRBV29-1; j_gene: TRBJ2-5; CDR3aa: CSVEGGRETQYF
v_gene: TRBV5-1; j_gene: TRBJ1-1; CDR3aa: CASSPQSSDTEAFF
v_gene: TRBV2; j_gene: TRBJ2-2; CDR3aa: CASSETAISRTGELFF
v_gene: TRBV5-5; j_gene: TRBJ2-5; CDR3aa: CASSPGQGGETQYF
v_gene: TRBV30; j_gene: TRBJ2-3; CDR3aa: CAWDLTGTNTDTQYF
v_gene: TRBV29-1; j_gene: TRBJ1-1; CDR3aa: CSVKRGGGNTEAFF
v_gene: TRBV19; j_gene: TRBJ1-2; CDR3aa: CASSIRDYYGYTF
v_gene: TRBV7-6; j_gene: TRBJ2-5; CDR3aa: CASSLVFPGGRAGETQYF
v_gene: TRBV25-1; j_gene: TRBJ1-6; CDR3aa: CASSGHRPESPLHF
v_gene: TRBV4-2; j_gene: TRBJ1-3; CDR3aa: CASSQVPNRRSGNTIYF
v_gene: TRBV6-1; j_gene: TRBJ2-7; CDR3aa: CASSETAHGAYEQYF
v_gene: TRBV30; j_gene: TRBJ2-7; CDR3aa: CAWRAAIEQYF
v_gene: TRBV28; j_gene: TRBJ2-2; CDR3aa: CASSFRLVTGELFF
v_gene: TRBV21-1; j_gene: TRBJ2-1; CDR3aa: CASSAGTSGYNEQFF
v_gene: TRBV19; j_gene: TRBJ1-3; CDR3aa: CASSIGRNPTGNTIYF
v_gene: TRBV18; j_gene: TRBJ1-5; CDR3aa: CASSPTQGNRNQPQHF
v_gene: TRBV7-2; j_gene: TRBJ1-1; CDR3aa: CASSIGQYTEAFF
v_gene: TRBV7-7; j_gene: TRBJ2-1; CDR3aa: CASSLSPAGTNEQFF
v_gene: TRBV2; j_gene: TRBJ2-2; CDR3aa: CASTGQGAGELFF
v_gene: TRBV6-1; j_gene: TRBJ1-4; CDR3aa: CASSPRQGGGEKLFF
v_gene: TRBV5-1; j_gene: TRBJ2-2; CDR3aa: CASRITGYAGELFF
v_gene: TRBV28; j_gene: TRBJ2-7; CDR3aa: CASKTIAGGPYEQYF
v_gene: TRBV4-2; j_gene: TRBJ2-1; CDR3aa: CASSQVGSAYNEQFF
v_gene: TRBV29-1; j_gene: TRBJ2-1; CDR3aa: CSAPSLAGVYNEQFF
v_gene: TRBV21-1; j_gene: TRBJ2-5; CDR3aa: CASSKGLAGEETQYF
v_gene: TRBV14; j_gene: TRBJ1-1; CDR3aa: CASSQQDRWGGAFF
v_gene: TRBV28; j_gene: TRBJ2-3; CDR3aa: CASSFNLWSTDTQYF
v_gene: TRBV7-9; j_gene: TRBJ1-5; CDR3aa: CASSSGQYSNQPQHF
v_gene: TRBV10-3; j_gene: TRBJ2-5; CDR3aa: CAISESTRSQETQYF
v_gene: TRBV30; j_gene: TRBJ2-7; CDR3aa: CAGWDMSYEQYF